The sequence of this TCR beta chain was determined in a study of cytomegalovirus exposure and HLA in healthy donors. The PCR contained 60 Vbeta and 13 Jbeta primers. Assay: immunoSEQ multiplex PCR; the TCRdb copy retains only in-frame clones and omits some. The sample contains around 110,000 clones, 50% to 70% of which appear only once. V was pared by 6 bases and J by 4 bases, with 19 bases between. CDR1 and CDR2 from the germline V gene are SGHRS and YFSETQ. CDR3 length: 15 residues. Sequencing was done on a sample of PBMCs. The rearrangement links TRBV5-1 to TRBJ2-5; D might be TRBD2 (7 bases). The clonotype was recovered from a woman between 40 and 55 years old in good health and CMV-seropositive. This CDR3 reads CASNKVTGGLETQYF. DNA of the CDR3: TGCGCCAGCAATAAAGTGACGGGGGGCCTAGAGACCCAGTACTTC.